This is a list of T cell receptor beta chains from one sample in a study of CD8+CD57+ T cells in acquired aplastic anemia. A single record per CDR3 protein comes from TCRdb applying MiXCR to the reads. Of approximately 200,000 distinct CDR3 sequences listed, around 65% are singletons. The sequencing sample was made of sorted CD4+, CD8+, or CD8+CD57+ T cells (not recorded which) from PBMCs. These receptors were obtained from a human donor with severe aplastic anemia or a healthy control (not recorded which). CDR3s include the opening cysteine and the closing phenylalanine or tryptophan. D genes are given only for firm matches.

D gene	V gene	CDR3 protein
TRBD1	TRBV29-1	CSVSNPGTGATYEQYF
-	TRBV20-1	CSARDRLMNTEAFF
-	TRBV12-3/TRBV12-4	CASSLLAARTQYF
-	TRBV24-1	CATSGTRGEQYF
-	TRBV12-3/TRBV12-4	CASAYSNYGYTF
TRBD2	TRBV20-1	CSARLAGEQYF
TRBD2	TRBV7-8	CASSSPGGGYEQYF
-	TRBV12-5	CASGSDYNEQFF
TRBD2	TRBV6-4	CASSDSGRGAREQFF
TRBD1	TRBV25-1	CASNSRDRIDTEAFF
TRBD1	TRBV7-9	CASSLGTGGHGYTF
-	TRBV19	CASSQQGGNSPLHF
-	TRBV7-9	CASSSPNTEAFF
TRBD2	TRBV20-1	CSARGLGTSDEQFF
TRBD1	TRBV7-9	CASSFWDRGPDTQYF
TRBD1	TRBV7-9	CASSLVGQGARETQYF
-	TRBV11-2	CASRLGKSAYNEQFF
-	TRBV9	CASSVAMNTEAFF
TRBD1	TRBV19	CASSGRDRGAGNTIYF
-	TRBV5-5	CASSLVWVNTEAFF
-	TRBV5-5	CASSLTDTHSSYEQYF
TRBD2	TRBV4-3	CASSQDRGEGGGVYEQYF
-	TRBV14	CASSQGVTEYF
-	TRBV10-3	CAISSTRYNEQFF
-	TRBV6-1	CASNRGGELFF
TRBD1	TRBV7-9	CASSDPLDRVNEQYF
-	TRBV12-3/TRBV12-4	CASSLRQAGSYEQYF
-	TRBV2	CASSEQGWRNTIYF
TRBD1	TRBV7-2	CASRSGTGSEETQYF
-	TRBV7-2	CASSLQGTDTQYF
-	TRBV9	CASSVGGENTEAFF
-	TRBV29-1	CSADLQLNTEAFF
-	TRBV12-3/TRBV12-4	CASSAGGNKGAFF
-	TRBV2	CASARGATEAFF
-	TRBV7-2	CASSFMTYGELFF
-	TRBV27	CASSDADSSYEQYF
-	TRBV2	CASSPQTGGFYGYTF
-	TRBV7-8	CAKRCQPQHF